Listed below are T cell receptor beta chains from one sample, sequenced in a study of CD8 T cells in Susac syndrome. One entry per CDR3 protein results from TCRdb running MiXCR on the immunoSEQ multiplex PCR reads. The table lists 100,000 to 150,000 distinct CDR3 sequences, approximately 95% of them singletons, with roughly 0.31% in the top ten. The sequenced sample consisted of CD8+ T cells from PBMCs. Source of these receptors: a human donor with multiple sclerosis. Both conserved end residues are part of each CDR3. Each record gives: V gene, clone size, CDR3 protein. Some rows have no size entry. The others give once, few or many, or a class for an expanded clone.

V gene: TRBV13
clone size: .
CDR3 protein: CASSSPPADTQYF

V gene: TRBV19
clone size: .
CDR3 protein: CASRGRGTEAFF

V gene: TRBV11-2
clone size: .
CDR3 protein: CASSLDQAYEQYF

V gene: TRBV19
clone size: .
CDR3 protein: CASSITGAEQYF

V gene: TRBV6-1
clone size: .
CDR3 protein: CASSEFGYGNTEAFF

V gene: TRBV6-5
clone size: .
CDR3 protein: CATKTGNTETQYF

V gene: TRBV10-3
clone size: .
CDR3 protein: CAIRTALAGYYEQYF

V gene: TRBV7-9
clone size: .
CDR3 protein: CASSLDGERREKLFF

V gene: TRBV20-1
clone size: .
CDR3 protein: CSARDQGGTEAFF

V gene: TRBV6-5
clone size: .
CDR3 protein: CASTAIIGIGEKLFF

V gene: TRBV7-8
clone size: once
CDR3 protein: CASSPSGGAAYF

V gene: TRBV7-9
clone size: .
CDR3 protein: CASSLRGIGTGELFF

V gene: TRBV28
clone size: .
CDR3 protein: CASSWTAGETQYF

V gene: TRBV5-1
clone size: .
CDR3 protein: CASSPGDRGNSGANVLTF

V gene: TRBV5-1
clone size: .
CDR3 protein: CASSVKRRLGRYEQYF

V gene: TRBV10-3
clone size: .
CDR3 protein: CAISESGTAYEQYF

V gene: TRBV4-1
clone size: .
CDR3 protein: CASSQAVNTEAFF

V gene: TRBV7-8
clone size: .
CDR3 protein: CASSLDGKFGTDTQYF

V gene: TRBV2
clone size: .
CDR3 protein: CASSEVADYNEQFF

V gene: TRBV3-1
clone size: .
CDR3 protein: CASSQDLETGPPAYEQYF

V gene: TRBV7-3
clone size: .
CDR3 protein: CASCSAGGGADTQYF

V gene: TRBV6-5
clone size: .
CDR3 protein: CASSSGFNQPQHF

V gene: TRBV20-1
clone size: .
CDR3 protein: CSAPADRLDEQFF

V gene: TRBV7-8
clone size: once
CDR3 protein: CASSLGGTSNEQFF

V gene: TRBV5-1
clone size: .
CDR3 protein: CASSPNRVDTGELFF

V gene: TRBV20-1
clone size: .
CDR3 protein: CSAMIRDFGSDTQYF

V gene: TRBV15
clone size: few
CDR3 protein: CATSSPIGVSGNTIYF

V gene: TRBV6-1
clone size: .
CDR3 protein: CASSEALSETSGTDTQYF

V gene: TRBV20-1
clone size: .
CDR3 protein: CSAREGRENYGYTF

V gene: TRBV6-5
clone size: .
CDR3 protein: CASRAGGPLLYF

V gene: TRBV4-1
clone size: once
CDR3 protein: CASSQGTGYEQYF

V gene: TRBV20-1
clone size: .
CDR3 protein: CSANDRESGGYTGELFF

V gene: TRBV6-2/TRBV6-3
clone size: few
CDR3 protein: CASSYSASIGQFF

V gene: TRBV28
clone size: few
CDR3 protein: CASSLWTSGETQETQYF

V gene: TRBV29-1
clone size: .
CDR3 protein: CSVEGGEGETDTQYF

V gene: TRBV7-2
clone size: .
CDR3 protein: CASSILGGRIETQYF

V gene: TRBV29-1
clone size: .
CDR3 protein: CSVVSRRGADTQYF